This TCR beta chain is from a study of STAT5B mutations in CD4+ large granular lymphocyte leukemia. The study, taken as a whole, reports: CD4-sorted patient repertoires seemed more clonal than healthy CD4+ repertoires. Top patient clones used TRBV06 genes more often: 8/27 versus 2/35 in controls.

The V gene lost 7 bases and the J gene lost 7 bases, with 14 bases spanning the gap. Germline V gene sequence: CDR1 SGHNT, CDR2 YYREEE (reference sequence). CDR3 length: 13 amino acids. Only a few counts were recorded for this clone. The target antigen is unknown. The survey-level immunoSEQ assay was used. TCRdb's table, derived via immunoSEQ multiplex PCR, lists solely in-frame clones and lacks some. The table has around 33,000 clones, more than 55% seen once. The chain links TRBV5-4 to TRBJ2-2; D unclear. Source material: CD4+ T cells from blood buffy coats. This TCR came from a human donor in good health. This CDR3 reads CASGGPEGGELFF. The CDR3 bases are TGTGCCAGCGGTGGGCCAGAAGGCGGGGAGCTGTTTTTT.